This T cell receptor (beta chain) was recovered during a study of CD8+ T cells in alopecia areata. Study details: Scoring of treated patients' severity used the percentage of affected scalp area.

Findings and caveats of the study: Alopecia totalis/universalis scalp especially showed more expanded CD8+ clones than normal scalp.

Isolated RNA was reverse transcribed into cDNA used as the sequencing template. Data came from immunoSEQ multiplex PCR; TCRdb stores just in-frame clones and leaves some out. The sample holds about 270,000 clones, 60% seen once. Treatment meaning: oral pan-JAK inhibitor, 5-10 mg twice daily. Germline lookup yields CDR1 MGHDK and CDR2 SYGVNS. The V end lost 2 bases, the J end lost 5 bases, and 10 bases lay between the germline ends. The CDR3 loop spans 14 amino acids. The table lists this clone with a few counts. As yet, its antigen is unknown. Sequences were derived from CD4+ T cells sorted from blood, sampled around week 54, from a patient treated with tofacitinib. The receptor comes from a human donor with alopecia areata. The rearrangement links TRBV25-1 to TRBJ1-3; TRBD1 is a possible D gene (5 bases). The CDR3 reads CASSEGGFRNTIYF. The CDR3 region has the DNA TGTGCCAGCAGTGAAGGGGGGTTTAGAAACACCATATATTTT.